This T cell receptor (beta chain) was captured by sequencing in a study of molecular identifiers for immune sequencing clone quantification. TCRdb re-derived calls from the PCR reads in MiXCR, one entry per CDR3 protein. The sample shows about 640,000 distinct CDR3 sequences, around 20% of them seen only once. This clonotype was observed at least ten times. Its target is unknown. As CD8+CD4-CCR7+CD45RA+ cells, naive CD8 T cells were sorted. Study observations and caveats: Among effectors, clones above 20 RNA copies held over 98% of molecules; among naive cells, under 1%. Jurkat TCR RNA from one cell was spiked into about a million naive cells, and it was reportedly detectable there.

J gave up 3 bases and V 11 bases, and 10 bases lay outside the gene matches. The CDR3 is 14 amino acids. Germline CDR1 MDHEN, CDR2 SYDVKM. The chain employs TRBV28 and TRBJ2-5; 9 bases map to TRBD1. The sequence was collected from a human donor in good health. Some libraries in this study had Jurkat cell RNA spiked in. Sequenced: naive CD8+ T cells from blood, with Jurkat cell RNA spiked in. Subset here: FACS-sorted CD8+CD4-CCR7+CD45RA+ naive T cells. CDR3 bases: TGTGCCGGATCAACCGGGACAGGGAAAGAGACCCAGTACTTC. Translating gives CAGSTGTGKETQYF.